Listed here are 20 T cell receptor beta chains from one sample, sequenced in a study of blood T cell repertoires in COVID-19. Here immunoSEQ multiplex PCR was the method, and the copy in TCRdb shows in-frame clones only, minus some. Of approximately 240,000 clones detected, around 90% appear once; the ten largest clones hold 0.83%. The material sequenced was peripheral blood. These receptors originate from a man aged 30 to 39 with COVID-19, enrolled during active disease.

This chain connects TRBV11-3 to TRBJ2-6, with D possibly being TRBD1 (5 bases). The CDR3 contains 15 residues. The V and J ends lost 5 bases and 5 bases respectively, with 13 bases between them. From germline, CDR1 is SGHNT and CDR2 YENEEA. The CDR3: CASSPGSGRANVLTF. The CDR3 region has the DNA TGTGCCAGCAGCCCCGGTTCAGGGAGGGCCAACGTCCTGACTTTC.

This clone showed up just a few times. The rearrangement joins TRBV5-6 to TRBJ1-2, with D hard to call. CDR3 length: 13 residues. Germline V lookup: CDR1 SGHDT, CDR2 YYEEEE. V was pared by 0 bases and J by 3 bases, with 6 bases between. The CDR3, as DNA: TGTGCCAGCAGCTTGGGGAGTGACTATGGCTACACCTTC. As protein: CASSLGSDYGYTF. Together with reference TRBV5-6 and TRBJ1-2, the CDR3 gives the full variable domain: DAGVTQSPTHLIKTRGQQVTLRCSPKSGHDTVSWYQQALGQGPQFIFQYYEEEERQRGNFPDRFSGHQFPNYSSELNVNALLLGDSALYLCASSLGSDYGYTFGSGTRLTVV.

The chain links TRBV6-5 to TRBJ2-5; D is perhaps TRBD1 (5 bases). CDR3 size: 16 residues. The V end lost 0 bases, the J end lost 3 bases, and 14 bases lay between the germline ends. CDR1 is MNHEY and CDR2 is SVGAGI in the germline V gene. CDR3 bases: TGTGCCAGCAGTTACTCGATCAGACAGTCCAAAGAGACCCAGTACTTC. This sequence encodes CASSYSIRQSKETQYF.

This chain uses TRBV20-1 with TRBJ2-7; a possible D gene is TRBD2 (5 bases). This CDR3 spans 13 amino acids. Germline V gene data show CDR1 as DFQATT and CDR2 as SNEGSKA (reference sequence). With 3 bases removed from V and 2 bases from J, the gap between germline ends came to 11 bases. CDR3 in amino acids: CSASTSGAYEQYF. The CDR3 coding sequence is TGCAGTGCTAGTACTTCCGGGGCCTACGAGCAGTACTTC.

V is TRBV7-9 and J is TRBJ2-1, with TRBD2 as a possible D gene (6 bases). Trimming cost V 1 base and J 7 bases, with 8 bases left between them. Germline lookup yields CDR1 SEHNR and CDR2 FQNEAQ (reference sequence). The CDR3 is 13 residues long. CDR3 nucleotide sequence: TGTGCCAGCAGCTTAGTGGAGGGAAATGAGCAGTTCTTC. Translated, it gives CASSLVEGNEQFF. Variable domain in full (rest from reference TRBV7-9 and TRBJ2-1): DTGVSQNPRHKITKRGQNVTFRCDPISEHNRLYWYRQTLGQGPEFLTYFQNEAQLEKSRLLSDRFSAERPKGSFSTLEIQRTEQGDSAMYLCASSLVEGNEQFFGPGTRLTVL.

J is TRBJ1-2 and V is TRBV7-9; 10 bases match TRBD1. J lost 4 bases, V lost 2 bases, and 7 bases had no gene match. This CDR3 region has 16 residues. Germline CDR1 is SEHNR and CDR2 is FQNEAQ (reference sequence). The CDR3 loop reads CASSLSSRDRGYGYTF. The CDR3 region has the DNA TGTGCCAGCAGCTTATCATCCCGGGACAGGGGCTATGGCTACACCTTC.

The V and J genes are TRBV12-3 or TRBV12-4 and TRBJ1-1; D uncertain. The germline V and J ends were trimmed by 4 bases and 9 bases, with 9 bases remaining between them. The length of the CDR3 is 11 residues. The CDR3 protein is CASSSPGKAFF. CDR3 nucleotides: TGTGCCAGCAGTTCCCCCGGGAAAGCTTTCTTT.

V gene TRBV19 combines with J gene TRBJ1-2, with D tentatively TRBD1 (5 bases). CDR1 and CDR2 from the germline V gene are LNHDA and SQIVND (reference sequence). V lost 7 bases and J 4 bases, leaving 7 bases between the germline ends. This CDR3 has 11 amino acids. CDR3 sequence reads: CASTQGYGYTF. CDR3 bases: TGTGCCAGTACCCAGGGCTATGGCTACACCTTC.

The chain uses TRBV19 and TRBJ2-7, with a tentative D call TRBD1 (6 bases). The V end lost 3 bases, the J end lost 6 bases, and 18 bases lay between the germline ends. Germline V gene data show CDR1 as LNHDA and CDR2 as SQIVND (reference sequence). CDR3 length equals 15 residues. CDR3 in DNA: TGTGCCAGTAGTATGACAGGCCATTTAATGGGCGAGCAGTACTTC. As protein: CASSMTGHLMGEQYF. Full variable domain (missing parts from reference TRBV19 and TRBJ2-7): DGGITQSPKYLFRKEGQNVTLSCEQNLNHDAMYWYRQDPGQGLRLIYYSQIVNDFQKGDIAEGYSVSREKKESFPLTVTSAQKNPTAFYLCASSMTGHLMGEQYFGPGTRLTVT.

V and J are TRBV2 and TRBJ1-2, with 7 bases matching TRBD1. The CDR3 length is 15 residues. The V gene's germline CDR1 is SNHLY and CDR2 FYNNEI. V dropped 3 bases and J dropped 5; count of bases not matched to a gene: 9. CDR3 coding DNA: TGTGCCAGCAGTGAGGCGGACAGGAGCCCTTATGGCTACACCTTC. Protein product: CASSEADRSPYGYTF.

The chain carries TRBV7-9 and TRBJ1-2, with D possibly being TRBD1 (5 bases). Trimming took off 3 bases at V and 1 base at J, with 12 bases between the two ends. This CDR3 is 15 amino acids long. The germline CDR1 and CDR2 sequences are SEHNR and FQNEAQ (reference sequence). The CDR3 nucleotides read TGTGCCAGCAGCTTGTATGGGGCTGGTAACTATGGCTACACCTTC. It yields the protein CASSLYGAGNYGYTF.

This clone has only one observation. The rearrangement links TRBV3-1 (or the pseudogene TRBV3-2) to TRBJ1-2, with D possibly matching TRBD1 (6 bases). Germline V gene lookup returns CDR1 LGHDT and CDR2 YNNKEL (reference sequence). This CDR3 comprises 13 residues. Trimming took 3 bases from V and 7 from J, leaving 12 bases between them. CDR3 sequence reads: CASSHLQGSGYTF. Here the CDR3 DNA reads TGTGCCAGCAGCCACCTACAGGGTAGTGGCTACACCTTC.

This chain uses TRBV30 with TRBJ1-5, with D possibly TRBD1 on 6 matching bases. Trimming pared 0 bases from V and 9 bases from J, leaving 12 bases between. CDR1 is GTSNPN and CDR2 is SVGIG in the germline V gene (reference sequence). There are 13 residues in the CDR3. CDR3 residues: CAWSVQGPRPQHF. The CDR3 region has the DNA TGTGCCTGGAGTGTACAGGGCCCTCGGCCCCAGCATTTT. The full variable domain, with the rest looked up from reference TRBV30 and TRBJ1-5, is SQTIHQWPATLVQPVGSPLSLECTVEGTSNPNLYWYRQAAGRGLQLLFYSVGIGQISSEVPQNLSASRPQDRQFILSSKKLLLSDSGFYLCAWSVQGPRPQHFGDGTRLSIL.

V gene TRBV11-2 combines with J gene TRBJ1-3, with unresolved D. The germline CDR1 and CDR2 sequences are SGHAT and FQNNGV. The CDR3 totals 16 residues. V lost 1 base, J lost 0 bases, and 10 bases lay in between. CDR3 loop: CASSLVSGHSGNTIYF. The DNA for the CDR3 is TGTGCCAGCAGCTTAGTTAGCGGGCACTCTGGAAACACCATATATTTT.

The chain carries TRBV18 and TRBJ1-1; D gene ambiguous. Germline CDR1 is KGHSH and CDR2 is LQKENI. V lost 4 bases and J lost 3, with 6 bases in between. The CDR3 runs to 12 residues. The CDR3 sequence: CASSRRDTEAFF. The CDR3 DNA reads TGTGCCAGCTCACGGAGGGACACTGAAGCTTTCTTT.

J is TRBJ1-5 and V is TRBV29-1; 11 bases are shared with TRBD1. This CDR3 contains 14 residues. The germline V gene encodes CDR1 SQVTM and CDR2 ANQGSEA. V shed 7 bases and J 5 bases; nucleotides not matched to a gene: 7. CDR3 sequence (DNA): TGCAGCGCCACCGGGACAGGGGGTGATCAGCCCCAGCATTTT. Its protein is CSATGTGGDQPQHF.

The V and J genes are TRBV10-3 and TRBJ2-5; D ambiguous. The CDR3 is 14 amino acids. Germline-derived CDR1 and CDR2 are ENHRY and SYGVKD. Trimming took off 4 bases at V and 1 base at J, with 10 bases between the two ends. The CDR3 DNA reads TGTGCCATCAGTGGTGGGCCGACCCAAGAGACCCAGTACTTC. Encoded protein: CAISGGPTQETQYF.

CDR3 DNA: TGTGCCAGTAACTCGCAAACCCGGACAGACATACCCCCGGAGACCCAGTACTTC. This gives the protein CASNSQTRTDIPPETQYF. This sequence joins TRBV19 and TRBJ2-5, with D perhaps TRBD1 (6 bases). The CDR3 has 18 residues. The germline V gene encodes CDR1 LNHDA and CDR2 SQIVND (reference sequence). The germline V and J ends were trimmed by 7 bases and 5 bases, with 29 bases remaining between them.

V is TRBV11-2 and J is TRBJ2-7, with TRBD1 identical over 8 bases. The CDR3 loop spans 15 amino acids. V dropped 1 base and J dropped 4; count of bases not matched to a gene: 6. CDR1 and CDR2 from the germline V gene are SGHAT and FQNNGV. CDR3 amino acids: CASSLGQGLGYEQYF. CDR3 bases: TGTGCCAGCAGCTTAGGACAGGGGCTAGGGTACGAGCAGTACTTC.

The rearrangement uses TRBV10-2 and TRBJ1-2, with 10 bases that match TRBD1. The germline gives CDR1 WSHSY, CDR2 SAAADI. The CDR3 covers 15 residues. Unmatched junction bases numbered 4, after V lost 2 bases and J lost 4 bases. CDR3: CASSEDRGLSYGYTF. The CDR3, as DNA: TGCGCCAGCAGTGAGGACAGGGGGCTGAGCTATGGCTACACCTTC.